The rows below give T cell receptor beta chains drawn from one sample of a study of T cell responses to AZD1222 COVID-19 vaccine. Clones were read by immunoSEQ multiplex PCR, and TCRdb kept only the in-frame ones, dropping some. Of 100,000 or so clones in the sample, about 88% were seen once. Here the sequenced sample was peripheral blood, taken on day 0 of AZD1222 vaccination. The receptors here all came from an adult in good health. The CDR3 runs from the conserved cysteine through the conserved F or W. A D gene is named only where the DNA matches it firmly. Size is stated for part of the rows, as once, few or many counts, or as a class when the clone is expanded.

v_gene,abundance,d_gene,j_gene,CDR3nt,CDR3aa
TRBV2,-,-,TRBJ2-1,TGTGCCAGCGAGAGGTGGGGGGCCAATGAGCAGTTCTTC,CASERWGANEQFF
TRBV4-1,-,-,TRBJ2-1,TGCGCCAGCAGCCAAGTACTTCAGGTCAATGAGCAGTTCTTC,CASSQVLQVNEQFF
TRBV19,-,-,TRBJ1-1,TGTGCCAGTACTCCCCTGCCGGGAGAAATGAACACTGAAGCTTTCTTT,CASTPLPGEMNTEAFF
TRBV9,-,TRBD2,TRBJ2-1,TGTGCCAGCAGCGAGGGACTAGCGGGACCCCATGAGCAGTTCTTC,CASSEGLAGPHEQFF
TRBV5-1,few,TRBD1,TRBJ2-7,TGCGCCAGCAGCCTCCAGCTCGGACAGGGGTCGGGCGAGCAGTACTTC,CASSLQLGQGSGEQYF
TRBV11-2,-,TRBD1,TRBJ1-1,TGTGCCAGCAGTCACATCAGGGGGCGCGTTCAAGCTTTCTTT,CASSHIRGRVQAFF
TRBV19,-,-,TRBJ1-5,TGTGCCAGTAGTTTAGAGGGGGGGGGCAATCAGCCCCAGCATTTT,CASSLEGGGNQPQHF
TRBV7-7,-,-,TRBJ2-2,TGTGCTAGCAGCTTGGGGACACTTAACACCGGGGAGCTGTTTTTT,CASSLGTLNTGELFF
TRBV27,once,-,TRBJ2-2,TGTGCCAGCAGTTTATTTATTCCCGGGGAGCTGTTTTTT,CASSLFIPGELFF
TRBV5-1,few,TRBD1,TRBJ1-3,TGCGCCAGCAGCTCCTCGGGACAGGGGGTCCTTGGAAACACCATATATTTT,CASSSSGQGVLGNTIYF
TRBV25-1,-,-,TRBJ2-1,TGTGCCAGCAGTGAATTAGCAGGGGAATCCTACAATGAGCAGTTCTTC,CASSELAGESYNEQFF
TRBV11-2,-,-,TRBJ2-1,TGTGCCAGCAGCTTAGACGGGAGCTCCTACAATGAGCAGTTCTTC,CASSLDGSSYNEQFF
TRBV28,-,-,TRBJ2-1,TGTGCCAGCAGCACTATCCTCACTAGAAATGTCAATGAGCAGTTCTTC,CASSTILTRNVNEQFF
TRBV11-3,-,-,TRBJ2-3,TGTGCCAGCAGCTCCCAGAGCTGGGGCGATACGCAGTATTTT,CASSSQSWGDTQYF
TRBV10-1,once,-,TRBJ1-4,TGCGCCAGCACCCGACAGGTCCGACCGTCTGAAAAACTGTTTTTT,CASTRQVRPSEKLFF
TRBV5-4,-,-,TRBJ1-1,TGTGCCAGCAGCTTGGAGGGACTTCGCAACACTGAAGCTTTCTTT,CASSLEGLRNTEAFF
TRBV29-1,-,-,TRBJ2-2,TGCAGCGTCAACACGAACACCGGGGAGCTGTTTTTT,CSVNTNTGELFF
TRBV19,once,-,TRBJ2-1,TGTGCCAGTAGCCCGAGTCCGGGTTTCTCAAGCTCCTACAATGAGCAGTTCTTC,CASSPSPGFSSSYNEQFF
TRBV7-2,-,TRBD2,TRBJ2-1,TGTGCCAGCAGCTTGGGACTAGCGGGAAACAATGAGCAGTTCTTC,CASSLGLAGNNEQFF
TRBV4-1,-,TRBD1,TRBJ2-5,TGCGCCAGCAGCCAAGGTCCCGGGACAGGGGGGGAGACCCAGTACTTC,CASSQGPGTGGETQYF
TRBV3-1/TRBV3-2,-,-,TRBJ1-6,TGTGCCAGCAGCCAAGTCTCCTATAATTCACCCCTCCACTTT,CASSQVSYNSPLHF
TRBV6-2/TRBV6-3,-,-,TRBJ2-7,TGTGCCAGCAGTTACTCCACCCAGACCCCTAATTACGAGCAGTACTTC,CASSYSTQTPNYEQYF
TRBV6-5,-,-,TRBJ2-7,TGTGCCAGCAGAGCCGGTAAGGGGCGCGAGCAGTACTTC,CASRAGKGREQYF
TRBV30,-,-,TRBJ2-7,TGTGCCTGGAGCTCGGGTCCACAAATACCCATCGAGCAGTACTTC,CAWSSGPQIPIEQYF
TRBV19,-,-,TRBJ2-3,TGTGCCAGTAACCCTAGTGGGCCCGGGTCCACAGATACGCAGTATTTT,CASNPSGPGSTDTQYF
TRBV5-1,-,-,TRBJ1-2,TGCGCCAGCAGCTCCGGGCCCACTCTCGGGGACTATGGCTACACCTTC,CASSSGPTLGDYGYTF
TRBV7-3,-,-,TRBJ1-6,TGTGCCAGCAGCTTACGAGGGGACAATTCACCCCTCCACTTT,CASSLRGDNSPLHF
TRBV9,-,TRBD1,TRBJ2-2,TGTGCCAGCAGCGTAGCTACGTGGACAGGGGGCACCGGGGAGCTGTTTTTT,CASSVATWTGGTGELFF
TRBV4-3,-,TRBD2,TRBJ2-1,TGCGCCAGCAGCCAGGGACTAGCGGGAGGGCCGCCCACCTACAATGAGCAGTTCTTC,CASSQGLAGGPPTYNEQFF
TRBV7-2,-,-,TRBJ1-4,TGTGCCAGCAGCTTAGTCCAGGGTGGGGAAAAACTGTTTTTT,CASSLVQGGEKLFF
TRBV9,-,-,TRBJ1-2,TGTGCCAGCTCTAAGGCCTATGGCTACACCTTC,CASSKAYGYTF
TRBV10-1,-,TRBD2,TRBJ2-7,TGCGCCAGCAATACCGGGACTAGCTCCTACGAGCAGTACTTC,CASNTGTSSYEQYF
TRBV27,-,-,TRBJ1-1,TGTGCCAGCAGTCCCTGGGGAGGGAACACTGAAGCTTTCTTT,CASSPWGGNTEAFF
TRBV5-5,-,-,TRBJ2-3,TGTGCCAGCAGCTTAGAGGCCCATTCAGATACGCAGTATTTT,CASSLEAHSDTQYF
TRBV11-2,-,-,TRBJ1-4,TGTGCCAGCAGTTCCGGGGGGGCTATTAATGAAAAACTGTTTTTT,CASSSGGAINEKLFF
TRBV5-6,-,-,TRBJ1-4,TGTGCCAGCAGCCCCCGGGACACGGGAGGGGGAAAACTGTTTTTT,CASSPRDTGGGKLFF
TRBV28,-,-,TRBJ2-7,TGTGCCAGCAGTCCCTCCCCCTACGAGCAGTACTTC,CASSPSPYEQYF
TRBV30,-,-,TRBJ1-2,TGTGCCTGGAGTGTACGGGGTCGGACTAACTATGGCTACACCTTC,CAWSVRGRTNYGYTF
TRBV13,-,-,TRBJ1-1,TGTGCCAGCAGCCCGGGACATAACACTGAAGCTTTCTTT,CASSPGHNTEAFF
TRBV5-1,-,TRBD1,TRBJ1-3,TGCGCCAGCAGCTCCGGGACAGGGGTCTACACCATATATTTT,CASSSGTGVYTIYF
TRBV7-3,-,-,TRBJ2-1,TGTGCCAGCAGCTTGCGAGCCGGGACATTCTACAATGAGCAGTTCTTC,CASSLRAGTFYNEQFF
TRBV5-1,few,TRBD1,TRBJ1-1,TGCGCCAGCAGCTTAGGACAGGGGGGAATGAACACTGAAGCTTTCTTT,CASSLGQGGMNTEAFF
TRBV6-5,-,TRBD1,TRBJ1-1,TGTGCCAGCAGGGACAGGGGGCTAATTAGCACTGAAGCTTTCTTT,CASRDRGLISTEAFF
TRBV7-2,-,TRBD1,TRBJ2-5,TGTGCCAGCAGCTCCCGCGGACAGGATATAGAGACCCAGTACTTC,CASSSRGQDIETQYF
TRBV3-1/TRBV3-2,-,-,TRBJ1-5,TGTGCCAGCAGCCAAGGAATGCAGCCCCAGCATTTT,CASSQGMQPQHF
TRBV5-6,-,-,TRBJ1-4,TGTGCCAGCAGCTCTAGGTCTCAGCGCTCTAATGAAAAACTGTTTTTT,CASSSRSQRSNEKLFF
TRBV23-1,-,TRBD1,TRBJ1-4,TGCGCCAGCAGCCCTACAGGGGGCTTTGAAAAACTGTTTTTT,CASSPTGGFEKLFF
TRBV5-8,-,-,TRBJ1-2,TGTGCCAGCAGCCAGGGGACACACTATGGCTACACCTTC,CASSQGTHYGYTF
TRBV28,-,-,TRBJ1-2,TGTGCCAGCCAGGGGCGGTATGGCTACACCTTC,CASQGRYGYTF
TRBV10-3,-,TRBD1,TRBJ2-1,TGTGCCATCAGTGAGGGGACAGGGGGTCGGTACAATGAGCAGTTCTTC,CAISEGTGGRYNEQFF